This TCR beta chain was found in a study of spatial heterogeneity in lung cancer. This clonotype has a count of ten or more. V shed 4 bases, J shed 4 bases, and the junction held 5 bases outside the gene matches. Germline V gives CDR1 SQVTM, CDR2 ANQGSEA. The length of the CDR3 is 13 residues. Time point indicated: blood at routine non-recurrence follow-up after resection. TCRdb recomputed calls from the 5' RACE reads with MiXCR, one row per CDR3 protein. The sample lists about 36,000 distinct CDR3 sequences; more than 6.5% were seen once. The source material was PBMCs, sampled at follow-up. The sequence was obtained from a male donor with early-stage non-small cell lung cancer. This chain joins TRBV29-1 and TRBJ2-5; 8 bases line up with TRBD1. The CDR3 loop is CSVGQGIGETQYF. The CDR3 DNA follows: TGCAGCGTTGGACAGGGGATCGGAGAGACCCAGTACTTC.